This T cell receptor beta chain came from a study of shared clonotypes between healthy human individuals. Germline V gene data show CDR1 as SGHAT and CDR2 as FQNNGV. The CDR3 is made up of 12 amino acids. The V end was cut by 6 bases, the J end by 7 bases, with 9 bases between. Naive CD8 cells were CD45RO-negative, positively selected for CCR7, excluding terminally differentiated effector memory CD45RA+ cells. The donors, all of them Caucasian adults, lived in Nashville, Tennessee. Measured with immunoSEQ multiplex PCR; TCRdb has only the in-frame clones, and not every one. The table shows around 2,000,000 clones, with over 85% occurring only once. This clone has only one observation.

The clonotype originates from a man aged 18-30 years in good health. The genes are TRBV11-2 and TRBJ2-2; no reliable D call. Sequencing input: naive CD8+ T cells sorted from blood. The CDR3 here is CASSDGHGELFF. In nucleotides, the CDR3 is TGTGCCAGCAGTGACGGCCACGGGGAGCTGTTTTTT.